Given below is one T cell receptor (beta chain) in context. The sample holds one count of this clone. The clone's antigen remains unknown. The record has no base qualities; no much larger clone is one base away. This entry comes from a study of OX40 agonist ivuxolimab in advanced cancers. About the investigation overall: Ivuxolimab was a fully human IgG2 agonistic monoclonal antibody targeting the costimulatory receptor OX40 (CD134). Patients were allowed to have had prior anti-PD-1, anti-PD-L1 or anti-CTLA-4 therapy, and 40% of the dose-escalation patients had been treated with checkpoint inhibitors. The purpose of peripheral TCRbeta sequencing was to test whether ivuxolimab changed TCR sequence diversity and led to clonal T-cell expansion. The paper describes the monotherapy dose-escalation part (N ≈ 51 patients) of the phase I trial of ivuxolimab. In the dose-escalation cohort, 75% to 90% of patients were male, and the mean age was around 65 years with a range of about 20 to 80. Partial responses occurred in three dose-escalation patients: two with cutaneous melanoma and one with hepatocellular carcinoma. Of the 50 or so patients in dose escalation, 19 had hepatocellular carcinoma, some 15 had melanoma, 9 had renal cell carcinoma and 9 had head and neck cancer. Intravenous ivuxolimab was administered to patients every 2 weeks at six dose levels: 0.01, 0.1, 0.3, 1.5, 3 and 10 mg/kg.

The paper's findings and limits, for the study overall: Low levels of normalized T-cell clonal expansion were also seen in some patients who did not respond. The antigen specificity of the peripheral T cells that underwent clonal expansion was not determined. On average, CD8+ T cells showed more expanded clones than CD4+ T cells after ivuxolimab. At doses of 0.1 to 3.0 mg/kg, clonal expansion of both CD4+ and CD8+ T cells in blood was seen between baseline and week 6. In the 0.1-3.0 mg/kg groups, partial responders were among the patients with the lowest normalized peripheral clonal expansion, particularly in CD8+ T cells.

To sequence the TCRbeta CDR3 region, genomic DNA was isolated from the sorted cells. The immunoSEQ Assay was used to sequence the TCRbeta CDR3 regions. TCRdb mirrors the immuneACCESS table, restricted to in-frame sequences. Some clones are absent from its copies; in checked studies, under half trace to an unresolved V gene, and the reason for the others is unknown. The sample table lists 60,000 to 75,000 clones, under 90% of them with a count of one. Of the sample, roughly 1.2% falls within the top ten clones. The trial excluded patients who had a history of autoimmune disease or who were on systemic immunosuppression. Peripheral blood for TCR sequencing was collected from all dose cohorts at baseline, on cycle 4 day 1, and on cycle 7 day 1. Samples came from an open-label, multicenter, first-in-human phase I dose-escalation trial of ivuxolimab. Adults with locally advanced or metastatic melanoma, renal cell, hepatocellular, or head and neck squamous cell carcinoma were enrolled in the trial. Before TCR sequencing, CD4+ T cells and CD8+ T cells from peripheral blood were sorted into separate populations.

Sequenced here: CD4+ or CD8+ T cells sorted from blood, sampled in a trial of the OX40 agonist ivuxolimab. This TCR came from an adult with an advanced solid tumor such as melanoma, head and neck, liver or kidney cancer.

The CDR3 reads CASSSGQGDGYTF. The bases are TGTGCCAGCAGCTCGGGACAGGGTGATGGCTACACCTTC. The V and J genes are TRBV5-4 and TRBJ1-2, with 9 bases aligning to TRBD1. The germline V gene (reference sequence) provides CDR1 SGHNT and CDR2 YYREEE. Trimming removed 3 bases from V and 6 bases from J; the gene matches leave 3 bases unexplained. Its CDR3 holds 13 amino acids, cysteine through phenylalanine. Solely the CDR3 DNA is kept, with 39 bases framed from the first base.